This T cell receptor (beta chain) was identified in a study of regulatory T cells in long-lasting Graves disease. Study-level information: Patients met the persistent Graves' disease definition after over 5 years of antithyroid drugs with positive TSH receptor antibodies.

Stated time point: persistent/refractory GD, antithyroid drugs over 5 years with positive TRAb. The TCR library was prepared using RNA isolated from PBMCs. The germline CDR1 and CDR2 sequences are SGHVS and FQNEAQ. This CDR3 has 15 residues. Trimming removed 7 bases from V and 5 bases from J; junction bases left unmatched: 13. At least ten counts were recorded for this clonotype. Antigen unknown. Assembly of TCR beta libraries relied on iRepertoire HTBI primers together with Arm-PCR of CDR3 regions. MiXCR, applied by TCRdb to the multiplex PCR reads, yields one record per CDR3 protein. The top ten hold approximately 14% of the sample, which has more than 350,000 distinct CDR3 sequences, 21% seen once. Study results and caveats: Whereas new patients shared 950 to 1,000 public clonotypes, persistent patients shared more, at approximately 2,500.

This sequence was found in a female donor with Graves disease. The input for sequencing was peripheral blood mononuclear cells (PBMCs), taken when the disease was refractory, from a patient treated with antithyroid drugs. V and J are TRBV7-8 and TRBJ1-1; 7 bases fit TRBD1. The CDR3 bases are TGTGCCAGCACCAGAAACAGGGGCGCGTTGACTGAAGCTTTCTTT. It translates to CASTRNRGALTEAFF.